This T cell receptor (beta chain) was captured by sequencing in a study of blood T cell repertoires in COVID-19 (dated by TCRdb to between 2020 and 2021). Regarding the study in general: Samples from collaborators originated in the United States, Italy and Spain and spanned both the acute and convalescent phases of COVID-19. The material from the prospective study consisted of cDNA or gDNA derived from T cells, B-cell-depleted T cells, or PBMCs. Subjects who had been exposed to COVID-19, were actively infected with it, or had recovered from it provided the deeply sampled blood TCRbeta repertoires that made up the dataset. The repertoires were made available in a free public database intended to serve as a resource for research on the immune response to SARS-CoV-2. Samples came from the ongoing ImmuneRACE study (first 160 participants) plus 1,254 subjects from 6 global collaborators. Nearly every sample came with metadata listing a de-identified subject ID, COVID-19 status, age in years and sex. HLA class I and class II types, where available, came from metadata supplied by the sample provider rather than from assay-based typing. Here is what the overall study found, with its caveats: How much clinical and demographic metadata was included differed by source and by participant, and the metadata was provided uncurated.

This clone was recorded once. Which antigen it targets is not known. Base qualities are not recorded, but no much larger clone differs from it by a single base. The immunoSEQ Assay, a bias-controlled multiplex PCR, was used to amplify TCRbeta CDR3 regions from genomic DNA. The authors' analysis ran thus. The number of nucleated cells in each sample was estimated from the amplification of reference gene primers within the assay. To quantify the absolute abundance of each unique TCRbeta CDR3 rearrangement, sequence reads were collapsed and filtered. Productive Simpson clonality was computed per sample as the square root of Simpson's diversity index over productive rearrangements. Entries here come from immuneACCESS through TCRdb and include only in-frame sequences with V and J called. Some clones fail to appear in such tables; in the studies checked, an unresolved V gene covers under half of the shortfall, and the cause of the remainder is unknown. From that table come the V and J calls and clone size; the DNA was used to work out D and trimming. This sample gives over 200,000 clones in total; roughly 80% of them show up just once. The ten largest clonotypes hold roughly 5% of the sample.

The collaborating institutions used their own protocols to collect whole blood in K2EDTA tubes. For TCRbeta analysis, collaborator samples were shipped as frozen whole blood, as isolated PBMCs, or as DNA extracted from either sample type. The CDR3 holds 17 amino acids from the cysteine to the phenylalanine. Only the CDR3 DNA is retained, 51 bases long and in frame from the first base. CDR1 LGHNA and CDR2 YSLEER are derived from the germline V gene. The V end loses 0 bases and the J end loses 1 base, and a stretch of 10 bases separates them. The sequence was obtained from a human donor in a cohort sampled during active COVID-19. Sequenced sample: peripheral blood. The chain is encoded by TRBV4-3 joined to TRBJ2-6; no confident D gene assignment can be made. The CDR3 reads CASSQDVRASGANVLTF. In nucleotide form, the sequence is TGCGCCAGCAGCCAAGATGTTAGAGCTTCTGGGGCCAACGTCCTGACTTTC.